The present T cell receptor (beta chain) was sequenced within a study of shared clonotypes between healthy human individuals. How the authors handled the data: ImmunoSEQ junction-only sequences lacked quality scores, so their filtering differed. Sequencing was performed with immunoSEQ multiplex PCR; in TCRdb, only in-frame clones are kept and a portion is missing. That table is the source of V, J and clone size, and D and trimming were worked out from the DNA. The sample has nearly 1 million clones; 70% to 85% are singletons. Germline-derived CDR1 and CDR2 are SEHNR and FQNEAQ (reference sequence). The CDR3 is made up of 13 amino acids. J was trimmed by 5 bases and V by 5 bases; bases with no gene match: 6.

Material for sequencing was memory CD4+ T cells sorted from blood. Subset noted: CD45RA-negative fraction. This receptor was taken from a man between 18 and 35 years old in good health. The genes are TRBV7-9 and TRBJ2-7; the match to TRBD2 covers 7 bases. CDR3 DNA: TGTGCCAGCAGCAAGTTAGCGGGTCACGAGCAGTACTTC. Amino acids: CASSKLAGHEQYF.